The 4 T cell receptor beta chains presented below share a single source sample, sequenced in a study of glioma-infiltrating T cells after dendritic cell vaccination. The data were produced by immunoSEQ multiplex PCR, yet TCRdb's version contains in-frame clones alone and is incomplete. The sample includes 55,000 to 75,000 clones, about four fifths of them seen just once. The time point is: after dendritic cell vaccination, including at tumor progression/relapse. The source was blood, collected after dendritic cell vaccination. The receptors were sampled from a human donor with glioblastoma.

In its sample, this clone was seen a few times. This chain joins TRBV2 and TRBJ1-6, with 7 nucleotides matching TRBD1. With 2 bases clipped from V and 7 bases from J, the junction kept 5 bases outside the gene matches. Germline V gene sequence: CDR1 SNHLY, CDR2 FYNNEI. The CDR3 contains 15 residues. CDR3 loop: CASSESRDSNSPLHF. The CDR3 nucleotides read TGTGCCAGCAGTGAATCCCGGGACAGCAATTCACCCCTCCACTTT.

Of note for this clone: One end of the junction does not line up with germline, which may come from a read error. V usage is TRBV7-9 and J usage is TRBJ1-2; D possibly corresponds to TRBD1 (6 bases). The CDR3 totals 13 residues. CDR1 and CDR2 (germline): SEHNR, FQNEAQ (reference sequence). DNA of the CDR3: TGTGCCGGCAGCTCAGGGGCGGGCTATGGCTACACCTTC. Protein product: CAGSSGAGYGYTF.

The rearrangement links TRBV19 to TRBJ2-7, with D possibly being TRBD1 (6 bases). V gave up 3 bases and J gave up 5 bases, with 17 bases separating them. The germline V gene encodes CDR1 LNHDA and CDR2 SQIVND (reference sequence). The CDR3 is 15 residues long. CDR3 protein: CASSIEEGGSHEQYF. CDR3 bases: TGTGCCAGTAGTATTGAGGAAGGGGGTTCCCACGAGCAGTACTTC. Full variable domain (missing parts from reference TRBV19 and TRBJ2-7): DGGITQSPKYLFRKEGQNVTLSCEQNLNHDAMYWYRQDPGQGLRLIYYSQIVNDFQKGDIAEGYSVSREKKESFPLTVTSAQKNPTAFYLCASSIEEGGSHEQYFGPGTRLTVT.

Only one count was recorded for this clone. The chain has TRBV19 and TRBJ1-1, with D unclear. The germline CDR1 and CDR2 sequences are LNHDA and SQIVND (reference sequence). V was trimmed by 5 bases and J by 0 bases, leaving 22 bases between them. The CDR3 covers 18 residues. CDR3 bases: TGTGCCAGTAGTCGTTTTCGGTACGAAAACGACTTGAACACTGAAGCTTTCTTT. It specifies CASSRFRYENDLNTEAFF.